These 27 T cell receptor beta chains came from one sample sequenced in a study of technical replicates of blood from a handful of donors. TCRdb's table, derived via immunoSEQ multiplex PCR, lists solely in-frame clones and lacks some. The sample lists tens of thousands of clones; 90% to 95% were seen once. The sequenced sample consisted of T cells isolated from PBMCs. These receptors all stem from a human donor in good health.

A single count supports this clone. The V gene is TRBV5-1, the J gene TRBJ2-2; TRBD2 might be the D (6 bases). The CDR3 loop spans 15 amino acids. Germline loops: CDR1 SGHRS, CDR2 YFSETQ. V lost 4 bases, J lost 7 bases, and 17 bases lay in between. The CDR3 DNA follows: TGCGCCAGCAGCCTCACTAGCCCCGGCGGCGGGGAGCTGTTTTTT. Translated, it gives CASSLTSPGGGELFF.

The chain has TRBV5-8 and TRBJ2-1, with 7 bases identical to TRBD1. This CDR3 has 13 residues. Losses at the gene ends were 6 bases for V and 7 bases for J; bases not matched to a gene: 7. Germline CDR1 SGHTS, CDR2 YDEGEE. This CDR3 is CASNYRGDNEQFF. Here the CDR3 DNA reads TGTGCCAGCAACTACAGGGGAGATAATGAGCAGTTCTTC.

The chain recombines TRBV11-2 with TRBJ2-2; 13 positions agree with TRBD2. J gave up 6 bases and V 5 bases, and 9 bases lay outside the gene matches. Looked up from germline, CDR1 is SGHAT and CDR2 is FQNNGV. The CDR3 runs 17 residues. DNA for the CDR3: TGTGCCAGCAGCCACGGACTAGCGGGAGTTCTCCCCGGGGAGCTGTTTTTT. Its protein is CASSHGLAGVLPGELFF.

The rearrangement uses TRBV25-1 and TRBJ1-2; D is unclear. CDR1 and CDR2 from the germline V gene are MGHDK and SYGVNS. The CDR3 length is 13 residues. With 3 bases removed from V and 8 bases from J, the gap between germline ends came to 13 bases. CDR3 sequence (DNA): TGTGCCAGCAGTGACCGGGGAGTCGGCGGCTACACCTTC. This translates into CASSDRGVGGYTF.

The chain employs TRBV6-5 and TRBJ2-3, with a tentative D call TRBD2 (6 bases). CDR3 length: 15 residues. V lost 0 bases, J lost 0 bases, and 7 bases lay in between. In germline, CDR1 is MNHEY, CDR2 SVGAGI. The CDR3 DNA is TGTGCCAGCAGTTACTCGGCGGGGAGCACAGATACGCAGTATTTT. Translation: CASSYSAGSTDTQYF.

The genes are TRBV6-1 and TRBJ1-5; a weak D match, TRBD1 (5 bases). Trimming removed 6 bases at V and 0 bases at J, with 12 bases between. The germline V gene encodes CDR1 MNHNS and CDR2 SASEGT. The CDR3 runs to 15 residues. CDR3 sequence reads: CASRVGHSSNQPQHF. The DNA of the CDR3 is TGTGCCAGCAGGGTAGGACATTCTAGCAATCAGCCCCAGCATTTT.

The chain recombines TRBV7-9 with TRBJ2-1; a possible D gene is TRBD2 (6 bases). The CDR3 has 12 amino acids. Trimming cost V 6 bases and J 9 bases, with 12 bases left between them. From germline, CDR1 is SEHNR and CDR2 FQNEAQ (reference sequence). The CDR3 region is CASRFSGGEQFF. CDR3 DNA sequence: TGTGCCAGCAGATTTAGCGGTGGTGAGCAGTTCTTC. Full variable domain (outside the CDR3, taken from reference TRBV7-9 and TRBJ2-1): DTGVSQNPRHKITKRGQNVTFRCDPISEHNRLYWYRQTLGQGPEFLTYFQNEAQLEKSRLLSDRFSAERPKGSFSTLEIQRTEQGDSAMYLCASRFSGGEQFFGPGTRLTVL.

This clone was seen only once. V usage is TRBV4-1 and J usage is TRBJ2-7; no definite D call. V was cut by 1 base and J by 6 bases, with 7 bases left in between. This CDR3 region has 12 residues. Germline lookup yields CDR1 MGHRA and CDR2 YSYEKL. CDR3 amino acids: CASSQGTAEQYF. DNA of the CDR3: TGCGCCAGCAGCCAAGGAACTGCCGAGCAGTACTTC.

V gene TRBV28 combines with J gene TRBJ2-7; D remains unclear. Germline-derived CDR1 and CDR2 are MDHEN and SYDVKM. The CDR3 length is 12 residues. Trimming took 2 bases from V and 3 from J, leaving 5 bases between them. The CDR3 region is CASSLRFYEQYF. Here the CDR3 DNA reads TGTGCCAGCAGTTTACGGTTCTACGAGCAGTACTTC.

The V and J genes are TRBV7-2 and TRBJ2-2, with 7 bases aligning to TRBD1. From germline, CDR1 is SGHTA and CDR2 FQGNSA. This CDR3 is 13 amino acids long. The V segment lost 5 bases and the J segment 6 bases; nucleotides outside the gene matches: 3. CDR3 sequence reads: CASSRQGAGELFF. The CDR3 DNA reads TGTGCCAGCAGCAGACAGGGCGCCGGGGAGCTGTTTTTT.

About this clone: Additional DNA sequences in this sample encode the identical CDR3. The CDR3 is CASSSTSGSYNEQFF. Here the CDR3 DNA reads TGTGCCAGCAGCTCGACTAGCGGATCCTACAATGAGCAGTTCTTC. This chain joins TRBV11-2 and TRBJ2-1; 9 bases match TRBD2. V shed 4 bases and J 1 base; nucleotides not matched to a gene: 2. The CDR3 sequence is 15 residues long. The germline V gene has CDR1 SGHAT and CDR2 FQNNGV.

The V gene is TRBV5-1, the J gene TRBJ1-2; maybe TRBD1 (5 bases). The CDR3 length is 18 residues. Germline CDR1 reads SGHRS; CDR2 reads YFSETQ. The germline V and J ends were trimmed by 5 bases and 3 bases, with 26 bases remaining between them. The CDR3 sequence: CASSPLTQGGSLDYGYTF. In DNA form, the CDR3 reads TGCGCCAGCAGTCCCCTTACGCAGGGAGGGTCCTTAGACTATGGCTACACCTTC.

This chain links TRBV5-4 with TRBJ2-7; possibly TRBD2 for D (5 bases). The CDR3 consists of 14 residues. The ends were cut back, 4 bases at V and 5 bases at J, with 16 bases in the middle. Germline V gene data show CDR1 as SGHNT and CDR2 as YYREEE (reference sequence). The chain's CDR3 is CASSLTREVNEQYF. The CDR3 nucleotides read TGTGCCAGCAGCCTCACTCGGGAAGTCAACGAGCAGTACTTC.

V gene TRBV6-5 combines with J gene TRBJ2-7; 7 bases fit TRBD2. V lost 0 bases and J lost 3; bases outside the gene matches: 8. There are 16 residues in the CDR3. Germline CDR1 is MNHEY and CDR2 is SVGAGI. CDR3 protein: CASSYSGLGSLYEQYF. The CDR3 region has the DNA TGTGCCAGCAGTTACTCCGGACTAGGCTCTCTCTACGAGCAGTACTTC.

The chain combines TRBV2 with TRBJ1-4, with D unresolved. The germline V gene has CDR1 SNHLY and CDR2 FYNNEI. Between the trimmed V and J ends, which lost 6 bases and 8 bases, there was a span of 7 bases. This CDR3 comprises 11 residues. CDR3 protein: CASSSVEKLFF. The CDR3 nucleotides read TGTGCCAGCAGCAGTGTAGAAAAACTGTTTTTT.

The chain links TRBV9 to TRBJ2-3; 11 bases are a match to TRBD2. The germline V gene encodes CDR1 SGDLS and CDR2 YYNGEE. Trimming took 2 bases from V and 4 from J; bases not matched to a gene: 3. This CDR3 contains 15 residues. The CDR3 DNA reads as TGTGCCAGCAGCGTTAGCGGGAGGGCCCCAGATACGCAGTATTTT. It specifies CASSVSGRAPDTQYF.

The chain recombines TRBV20-1 with TRBJ1-1; D may be TRBD1 (6 bases). Trimming pared 7 bases from V and 8 bases from J, leaving 11 bases between. The CDR3 has 10 residues. Germline CDR1 DFQATT, CDR2 SNEGSKA (reference sequence). The CDR3 DNA sequence: TGCAGTGGCCAGGGGACAGAAGCTTTCTTT. Translation: CSGQGTEAFF.

This clone came up once. This chain connects TRBV11-2 to TRBJ1-2; TRBD1 might be the D (5 bases). The V gene's germline CDR1 is SGHAT and CDR2 FQNNGV. CDR3 size: 15 residues. With 6 bases removed from V and 2 bases from J, the gap between germline ends came to 16 bases. CDR3 residues: CASSFLRDSNYGYTF. CDR3 coding DNA: TGTGCCAGCAGTTTCTTACGGGACTCCAACTATGGCTACACCTTC.

About this clone itself: This sample includes further DNA sequences coding for the same CDR3. The V and J genes are TRBV20-1 and TRBJ2-7, with D hard to call. CDR1 and CDR2 from the germline V gene are DFQATT and SNEGSKA (reference sequence). This CDR3 is built from 10 residues. Trimming left V 6 bases short and J 3 bases short, with 6 bases between. Here the CDR3 reads CSARDYEQYF. The DNA for the CDR3 is TGCAGTGCCCGCGACTACGAGCAGTACTTC.

The chain joins TRBV13 to TRBJ2-1; D remains ambiguous. Germline V gene sequence: CDR1 PRHDT, CDR2 FYEKMQ (reference sequence). The CDR3 is 13 residues long. Trimming removed 6 bases at V and 5 bases at J, with 11 bases between. This CDR3 reads CASSPIQNNEQFF. The CDR3 DNA follows: TGTGCCAGCAGTCCCATCCAGAACAATGAGCAGTTCTTC.

This clone has a single count. The rearrangement uses TRBV10-1 and TRBJ2-7, with D hard to call. CDR3 length: 12 residues. Germline CDR1 is WNHNN and CDR2 is SYGVQD (reference sequence). Trimming stripped 7 bases from V and 6 bases from J, with 13 bases between. The CDR3 here is CASMSSSGEQYF. The CDR3 DNA follows: TGCGCCAGCATGTCGTCTTCAGGCGAGCAGTACTTC.

The V gene is TRBV4-2, the J gene TRBJ2-1; TRBD2 matches at 7 bases. The CDR3 extends over 15 amino acids. V shed 3 bases, J shed 5 bases, and the junction held 7 bases outside the gene matches. Per the germline V gene, CDR1 is LGHNA and CDR2 is YNFKEQ. The CDR3 protein is CASSQYLGGNNEQFF. CDR3 DNA: TGTGCCAGCAGCCAGTACCTGGGGGGGAACAATGAGCAGTTCTTC.

This clone has just one count. V and J are TRBV6-6 and TRBJ2-2, with TRBD1 identical over 8 bases. Germline values: CDR1 MNHNY, CDR2 SVGAGI (reference sequence). Losses at the gene ends were 5 bases for V and 5 bases for J; bases not matched to a gene: 4. The CDR3 is 14 amino acids. The CDR3 DNA reads as TGTGCCAGCAGTCGACAGGGGTTAACCGGGGAGCTGTTTTTT. It encodes CASSRQGLTGELFF.

This clone was counted once. This rearrangement joins TRBV2 to TRBJ2-1; TRBD2 might be the D (5 bases). The germline V gene encodes CDR1 SNHLY and CDR2 FYNNEI. Trimming stripped 10 bases from V and 6 bases from J, with 19 bases between. The CDR3 consists of 14 residues. CDR3 sequence (DNA): TGTGCCACCCTCTGGGCGGGCCTGGGCAATGAGCAGTTCTTC. Its protein product is CATLWAGLGNEQFF.

The chain joins TRBV7-2 to TRBJ1-2, with D unresolved. The CDR3 runs to 12 residues. V lost 1 base, J lost 8 bases, and 8 bases lay in between. Germline CDR1 and CDR2: SGHTA and FQGNSA. CDR3 protein: CASSLDLGGYTF. In DNA form, the CDR3 reads TGTGCCAGCAGCTTAGATCTGGGCGGCTACACCTTC.

This clone showed up just once. The chain has TRBV7-9 and TRBJ2-7; 11 bases align to TRBD2. Unmatched junction bases numbered 9, after V lost 1 base and J lost 7 bases. CDR3 length: 16 amino acids. Germline loops: CDR1 SEHNR, CDR2 FQNEAQ (reference sequence). The CDR3 reads CASSLVAGGRMGEQYF. The DNA of the CDR3 is TGTGCCAGCAGCTTAGTAGCGGGAGGGCGCATGGGTGAGCAGTACTTC.

CDR3 DNA: TGTGCCAGCAACTCCCGGTGGGGGGGGAATAATCAGCCCCAGCATTTT. It is translated as CASNSRWGGNNQPQHF. The gene calls are TRBV28 and TRBJ1-5; D may be TRBD1 (5 bases). The germline V gene has CDR1 MDHEN and CDR2 SYDVKM. The CDR3 runs 16 residues. The germline V and J ends were trimmed by 7 bases and 4 bases, with 20 bases remaining between them.